The clone carrying this T cell receptor (beta chain) appeared many times. This sample is part of a study of human T cells and chemical hapten exposure. CDR1 is MNHEY and CDR2 is SVGAGI in the germline V gene. The CDR3 spans 14 residues. V was cut by 2 bases and J by 1 base, with 9 bases left in between. Each CDR3 protein is one row after TCRdb ran MiXCR on the RACE reads. This table has 350,000 to 450,000 distinct CDR3 sequences, roughly 4.6% appearing once. Time point meaning: pre-sensitization, week 0. Treatment meaning: therapeutic diphenylcyclopropenone sensitization with weekly scalp DPC. Sequencing was performed on whole blood, taken in connection with sensitization to the hapten diphenylcyclopropenone (DPC). This TCR was sampled from a woman between 50 and 59 years old with alopecia areata. Some clones in this sample may be carry-over from other donors' samples. The chain uses TRBV6-5 and TRBJ2-7; TRBD1 is a possible D gene (5 bases). CDR3 sequence reads: CASSYGHGSYEQYF. CDR3 sequence (DNA): TGTGCCAGCAGTTACGGACATGGGTCCTACGAGCAGTACTTC.